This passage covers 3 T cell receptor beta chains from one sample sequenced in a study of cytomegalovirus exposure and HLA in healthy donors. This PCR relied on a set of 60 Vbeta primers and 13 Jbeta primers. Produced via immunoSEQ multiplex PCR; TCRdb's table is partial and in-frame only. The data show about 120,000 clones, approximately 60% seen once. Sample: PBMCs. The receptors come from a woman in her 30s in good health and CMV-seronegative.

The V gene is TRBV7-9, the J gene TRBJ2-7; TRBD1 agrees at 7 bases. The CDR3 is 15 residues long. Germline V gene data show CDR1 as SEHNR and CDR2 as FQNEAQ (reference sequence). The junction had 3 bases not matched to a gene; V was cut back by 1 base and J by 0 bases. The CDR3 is CASSLGQGSSYEQYF. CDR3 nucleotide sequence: TGTGCCAGCAGCTTAGGACAGGGTTCCTCCTACGAGCAGTACTTC.

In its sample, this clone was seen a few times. The CDR3 nucleotides read TGTGCCACCAGCAGAGATCTCTCCTACGAGCAGTACTTC. Its translation is CATSRDLSYEQYF. The V and J genes are TRBV15 and TRBJ2-7, with D unclear. The CDR3 consists of 13 residues. The V end was cut by 0 bases, the J end by 0 bases, with 3 bases between. Germline loops: CDR1 LNHNV, CDR2 YYDKDF (reference sequence).

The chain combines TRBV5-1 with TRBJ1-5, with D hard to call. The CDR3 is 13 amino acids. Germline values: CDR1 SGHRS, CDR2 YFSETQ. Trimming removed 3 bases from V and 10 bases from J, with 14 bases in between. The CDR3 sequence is CASSWEGFEPQHF. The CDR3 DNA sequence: TGCGCCAGCAGCTGGGAGGGCTTTGAACCCCAGCATTTT.